This T cell receptor (beta chain) appears in the sequencing data of a study of blood T cell repertoires in COVID-19. As for the study in general: Samples of COVID-19 (acute and convalescent) were obtained from the United States, Italy and Spain.

In the original analysis: Estimated nucleated cell counts came from reference gene primer amplification. Clones were sequenced by immunoSEQ multiplex PCR, and TCRdb holds only the in-frame ones, with some missing. D and trimming were read from the DNA, whereas the V and J calls and clone size are those reported in that table. The sample lists roughly 190,000 clones; about 88% were seen once. Trimming pared 5 bases from V and 0 bases from J, leaving 12 bases between. The CDR3 has 15 residues. Germline CDR1 and CDR2: SEHNR and FQNEAQ (reference sequence). This chain uses TRBV7-9 with TRBJ2-3; unclear D gene. This receptor was identified in a woman between 35 and 50 years old who had recovered from COVID-19. Sequenced sample: peripheral blood. The CDR3 DNA sequence: TGTGCCAGCAGCAGTAGCCTTTCTAGCACAGATACGCAGTATTTT. Translating gives CASSSSLSSTDTQYF.